The TCR beta chain under discussion was sequenced for a study of shared clonotypes between healthy human individuals. General study results and limits: The study found about 5% of naive CD4 clonotypes shared across a handful of donors. Estimated richness values were generally larger in naive subsets than in memory subsets.

The method was immunoSEQ multiplex PCR; TCRdb's version includes in-frame clones alone and lacks a portion of them. The sample carries hundreds of thousands of clones, roughly 70% recorded once. The CDR3 extends over 12 amino acids. CDR1 and CDR2 from the germline V gene are SGHDT and YYEEEE. Trimming removed 3 bases at V and 8 bases at J, with 9 bases between. Comments on this clone: Its specificity is unknown.

Every one of the donors was a Caucasian adult that lived in Nashville, Tennessee. This TCR was sampled from a woman aged 30 to 39 in good health. Sequences were obtained from memory CD4+ T cells sorted from blood. The subset denotes: CD45RA-negative fraction. The rearrangement joins TRBV5-6 to TRBJ2-1; D gene unclear. As DNA, the CDR3 is TGTGCCAGCAGCTCGTGGTCGGATGAGCAGTTCTTC. It yields the protein CASSSWSDEQFF.